Listed below are T cell receptor beta chains from one sample, sequenced in a study of cytomegalovirus exposure and HLA in healthy donors. Method: immunoSEQ multiplex PCR; TCRdb's copy keeps in-frame clones and lacks some. Here the sample spans about 250,000 clones, around 90% being singletons. The specimen sequenced was PBMCs. The receptors originated from a girl aged 2 to 10 in good health and CMV-seronegative. CDR3s include the opening cysteine and the closing phenylalanine or tryptophan. Each record gives: V gene, clone size, D gene, J gene, CDR3 DNA, CDR3 protein. The D gene is left open where the match is weak. The size of a clone is reported for some rows only, either as once, few or many, or as a class for expanded clones.

v_gene: TRBV30; abundance: .; d_gene: TRBD2; j_gene: TRBJ2-1; CDR3nt: TGTGCCTGGAGTACGGGGGGTGCTTTCTACAATGAGCAGTTCTTC; CDR3aa: CAWSTGGAFYNEQFF
v_gene: TRBV7-8; abundance: .; d_gene: TRBD1; j_gene: TRBJ2-3; CDR3nt: TGTGCCAGCACCCTGACAGGGTCGAGAGATACGCAGTATTTT; CDR3aa: CASTLTGSRDTQYF
v_gene: TRBV7-9; abundance: .; d_gene: .; j_gene: TRBJ1-5; CDR3nt: TGTGCCAGCAGCTTAGGTATCCTCAATCAGCCCCAGCATTTT; CDR3aa: CASSLGILNQPQHF
v_gene: TRBV28; abundance: .; d_gene: .; j_gene: TRBJ1-1; CDR3nt: TGTGCCAGCATCATGGCAGGGAAGAACACTGAAGCTTTCTTT; CDR3aa: CASIMAGKNTEAFF
v_gene: TRBV11-2; abundance: .; d_gene: TRBD1; j_gene: TRBJ1-1; CDR3nt: TGTGCCAGCAGCTTAGTGGGACAGGGGGCGCTTACTGAAGCTTTCTTT; CDR3aa: CASSLVGQGALTEAFF
v_gene: TRBV30; abundance: .; d_gene: TRBD1; j_gene: TRBJ2-5; CDR3nt: TGTGCCTGGAGACAGGGGGGAGGAGAGACCCAGTACTTC; CDR3aa: CAWRQGGGETQYF
v_gene: TRBV2; abundance: .; d_gene: TRBD1; j_gene: TRBJ2-1; CDR3nt: TGTGCCAGCAGTAGAGGGGGCCGATACAATGAGCAGTTCTTC; CDR3aa: CASSRGGRYNEQFF
v_gene: TRBV7-9; abundance: few; d_gene: TRBD1; j_gene: TRBJ1-1; CDR3nt: TGTGCCAGCGTCGACAGGGGTGAAGCTTTCTTT; CDR3aa: CASVDRGEAFF
v_gene: TRBV30; abundance: .; d_gene: .; j_gene: TRBJ1-4; CDR3nt: TGTGCCTCGCGCTGGGGGCGAACTAATGAAAAACTGTTTTTT; CDR3aa: CASRWGRTNEKLFF
v_gene: TRBV5-1; abundance: .; d_gene: .; j_gene: TRBJ2-3; CDR3nt: TGCGCCAGCAGCTTGGATATCGGGGAGGTCCCCACAGATACGCAGTATTTT; CDR3aa: CASSLDIGEVPTDTQYF
v_gene: TRBV5-1; abundance: .; d_gene: TRBD1; j_gene: TRBJ1-1; CDR3nt: TGCGCCAGCAGCCCCGGACAGGTAATGAACACTGAAGCTTTCTTT; CDR3aa: CASSPGQVMNTEAFF
v_gene: TRBV6-1; abundance: .; d_gene: TRBD1; j_gene: TRBJ1-2; CDR3nt: TGTGCCAGCAGTGGACCGGGACAGGGGCCATCAAACTATGGCTACACCTTC; CDR3aa: CASSGPGQGPSNYGYTF
v_gene: TRBV25-1; abundance: once; d_gene: .; j_gene: TRBJ1-2; CDR3nt: TGTGCCAGCAGTGAATGGCAGGGCCCTAACTATGGCTACACCTTC; CDR3aa: CASSEWQGPNYGYTF